Below are 8 T cell receptor beta chains sequenced from a single sample in a study of CXCR3-negative and CXCR3-positive naive CD8 T cells (dated by TCRdb to the late 2010s). What the work shows at the level of the full study, not this receptor alone: Compared with CXCR3-negative naive cells, CXCR3-positive naive cells had TRB CDR3s with higher hydrophobicity (lower Kidera factor 4), lower energy, and higher strength and volume indices.

The sequencing machine was a NextSeq 550. The Human TCR Profiling Kit (MiLaboratory) was used to make UMI-labeled 5' RACE TRB cDNA libraries. TCRdb reprocessed the reads, and each CDR3 protein sequence is entered once, without DNA. The table held for this sample gives 100,000 to 150,000 distinct CDR3 sequences. The top ten constitute around 0.54% of the sample. Their antigens remain unidentified. The specimen was naive CXCR3+ CD8+ T cells from blood. The cell subset or site label of this sample denotes: CD45RO-CCR7+CD27+CD95- naive CD8+ T cells expressing CXCR3 (TNR3+). The receptors were sampled from a human donor in good health. Some clones in this sample may be carry-over from other donors' samples.

The CDR3 sequence is CASREGLAGDEQFF. The chain uses TRBV28 and TRBJ2-1; without DNA, the TCRdb call of TRBD2 cannot be checked. This CDR3 region has 14 residues. The germline CDR1 and CDR2 sequences are MDHEN and SYDVKM.

V usage is TRBV12-3 or TRBV12-4 and J usage is TRBJ2-2; TCRdb's assignment of TRBD1 cannot be checked, as there is no DNA. CDR3 length equals 17 residues. The CDR3 spells CASSLSPGTGGSGELFF.

The chain recombines TRBV14 with TRBJ2-3. The CDR3 spans 13 residues. In germline, CDR1 is SGHDN, CDR2 FVKESK. The chain's CDR3 is CASSVYSGDTQYF.

The V and J genes are TRBV28 and TRBJ2-7; TCRdb selects TRBD1, and the lack of DNA leaves this call unchecked. This CDR3 contains 14 residues. Germline V gives CDR1 MDHEN, CDR2 SYDVKM. CDR3 amino acids: CASSPRQEFYEQYF.

This chain uses TRBV29-1 with TRBJ2-7; the TCRdb call, TRBD1, lacks DNA for checking. The CDR3 runs to 13 residues. CDR1 and CDR2 from the germline V gene are SQVTM and ANQGSEA. The CDR3 is CSVEDEGPHEQYF.

The chain couples TRBV6-5 to TRBJ2-5; the D call of TRBD2 rests on TCRdb alone, since no DNA is present to check it. The germline V gene encodes CDR1 MNHEY and CDR2 SVGAGI. The CDR3 totals 17 residues. The chain's CDR3 is CASSYSKSGGYQETQYF.

This chain joins TRBV12-3 or TRBV12-4 and TRBJ1-5; TCRdb returns TRBD1, unconfirmable since there is no DNA. The CDR3 is 15 residues long. The CDR3 here is CASRHNQGYNQPQHF.

The rearrangement joins TRBV30 to TRBJ2-1; the D call from TCRdb, TRBD1, cannot be confirmed without DNA. The CDR3 loop spans 13 amino acids. Germline CDR1 reads GTSNPN; CDR2 reads SVGIG (reference sequence). CDR3 sequence: CAWSVLDTSEQFF.